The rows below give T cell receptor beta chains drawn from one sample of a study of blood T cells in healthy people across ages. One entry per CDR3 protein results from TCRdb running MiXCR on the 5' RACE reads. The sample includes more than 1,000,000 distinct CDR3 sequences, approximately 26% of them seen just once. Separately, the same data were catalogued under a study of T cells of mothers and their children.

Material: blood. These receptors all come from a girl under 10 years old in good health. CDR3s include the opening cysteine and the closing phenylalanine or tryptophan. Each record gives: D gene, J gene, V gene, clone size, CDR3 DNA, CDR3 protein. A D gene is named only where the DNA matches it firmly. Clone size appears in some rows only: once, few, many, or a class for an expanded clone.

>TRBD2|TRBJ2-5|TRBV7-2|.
TGTGCCAGCAGCTTCGGGAGCGGGAGGGGAGGGACCCAGTACTTC
CASSFGSGRGGTQYF
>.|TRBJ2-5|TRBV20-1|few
TGCAGTGCTAGACCGGGTGGGGAGACCCAGTACTTC
CSARPGGETQYF
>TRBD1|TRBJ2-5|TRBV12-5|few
TGTGCTAGTGGTTTGGTTGAGACCGGGACAGAGGAAGAGACCCAGTACTTC
CASGLVETGTEEETQYF
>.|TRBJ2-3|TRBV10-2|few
TGCGCCAGCAGTCGCCTGACTACCACAGATACGCAGTATTTT
CASSRLTTTDTQYF
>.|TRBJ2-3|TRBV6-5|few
TGTGCCAGTCAAGGCTTCCAGAAAGATACGCAGTATTTT
CASQGFQKDTQYF
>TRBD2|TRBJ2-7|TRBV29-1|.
TGCAGCGTTGTAAGCGGGAGCCCCTACGAGCAGTACTTC
CSVVSGSPYEQYF
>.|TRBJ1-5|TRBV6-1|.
TGTGCCAGCAGTGGGGAAAGAAGGGGACCCCAGCCCCAGCATTTT
CASSGERRGPQPQHF
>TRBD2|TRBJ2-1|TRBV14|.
TGTGCCAGCAGCTACCTAGCGGGAGGGCCTAATGAGCAGTTCTTC
CASSYLAGGPNEQFF
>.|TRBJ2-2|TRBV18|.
TGTGCCAGCTCACCACAGGACCACCCGAACACCGGGGAGCTGTTTTTT
CASSPQDHPNTGELFF
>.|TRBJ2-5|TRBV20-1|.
TGCAGTGCTAGAGATCGAGACCACGGAGACCTTCAAGAGACCCAGTACTTC
CSARDRDHGDLQETQYF
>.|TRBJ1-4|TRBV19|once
TGTGCCAGTAGTACCTCAGGGGTTGCTGAAAAACTGTTTTTT
CASSTSGVAEKLFF
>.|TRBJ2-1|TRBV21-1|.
TGTGCCAACAGCAAAGAGGGACTAGTAACCTTAGATGAGCAGTTCTTC
CANSKEGLVTLDEQFF
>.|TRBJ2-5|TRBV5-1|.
TGCGCCAGCAGCTTGGAGTACGGGGGAGAGACCCAGTACTTC
CASSLEYGGETQYF
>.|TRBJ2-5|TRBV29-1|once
TGCAGCGTTGACAAAACCGGGGGTGGGGAGACCCAGTACTTC
CSVDKTGGGETQYF
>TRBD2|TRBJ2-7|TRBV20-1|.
TGCAGTGCTAGGGTCGACCGGGGACTAATCTACGAGCAGTACTTC
CSARVDRGLIYEQYF
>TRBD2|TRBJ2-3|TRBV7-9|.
TGTGCCAGCAGCCGTATAGCGGGGGCCGTCACAGATACGCAGTATTTT
CASSRIAGAVTDTQYF
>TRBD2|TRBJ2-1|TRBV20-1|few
TGCAGTGCTAACCGTCTAGCGGGAAGCTACAATGAGCAGTTCTTC
CSANRLAGSYNEQFF
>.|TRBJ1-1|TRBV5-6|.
TGTGCCAGCAGCTTGGCAGGGATGACTGAAGCTTTCTTT
CASSLAGMTEAFF
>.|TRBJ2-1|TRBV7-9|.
TGTGCCAGCAGCTTATTCCTAGCTAATGAGCAGTTCTTC
CASSLFLANEQFF
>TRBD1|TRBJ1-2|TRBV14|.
TGTGCCAGCAGCCCTACAGGGGGCAGCTATGGCTACACCTTC
CASSPTGGSYGYTF
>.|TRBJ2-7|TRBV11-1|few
TGTGCCAGCAGCGAGGGGGGGACCCGGAGCTCCTACGAGCAGTACTTC
CASSEGGTRSSYEQYF
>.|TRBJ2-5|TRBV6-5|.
TGTGCCAGCAGTCCGCGGACGGGGTTTCAAGAGACCCAGTACTTC
CASSPRTGFQETQYF
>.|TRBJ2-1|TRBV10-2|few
TGCGCCAGCATGGACAGTTCCTACAATGAGCAGTTCTTC
CASMDSSYNEQFF
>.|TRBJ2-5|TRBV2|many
TGTGCCAGCAATATACAGAGCCAAGAGACCCAGTACTTC
CASNIQSQETQYF